This TCR beta chain is drawn from a study of blood T cell repertoires in COVID-19. About the study: PBMCs, B-cell-depleted T cells, or T cells were the source of the cDNA or gDNA that made up the material.

Original analysis: Researchers report that nucleated cell counts were estimated from reference gene primer amplification. Profiled with immunoSEQ multiplex PCR; TCRdb holds only in-frame clones, not every one. That table supplies the V and J calls and clone size; D and trimming were determined from the DNA. The sample lists 250,000 to 400,000 clones; under 90% were seen once. V was trimmed by 0 bases and J by 4 bases, leaving 13 bases between them. This CDR3 comprises 16 residues. Germline V gene sequence: CDR1 SEHNR, CDR2 FQNEAQ (reference sequence). This chain connects TRBV7-9 to TRBJ2-1, with D possibly being TRBD1 (7 bases). Sequencing input: peripheral blood. The TCR sequence derives from a woman aged 25 to 39 with COVID-19, enrolled during active disease. The CDR3 bases are TGTGCCAGCAGCTTAGCTGGAGGGGGCATGTACAATGAGCAGTTCTTC. Amino acids: CASSLAGGGMYNEQFF.